Below, 16 T cell receptor beta chains from the same sample are listed, as sequenced in a study of OX40 agonist ivuxolimab in advanced cancers. Data came from immunoSEQ multiplex PCR; TCRdb stores just in-frame clones and leaves some out. This table has approximately 94,000 clones, roughly 90% appearing once. Sequencing used CD4+ or CD8+ T cells sorted from blood, obtained in a trial of the OX40 agonist ivuxolimab. Receptors originate from an adult with an advanced solid tumor such as melanoma, head and neck, liver or kidney cancer.

V usage is TRBV6-6 and J usage is TRBJ2-3; 7 positions match TRBD2. The CDR3 contains 14 residues. Trimming took 2 bases from V and 6 from J; bases not matched to a gene: 5. Germline CDR1 and CDR2: MNHNY and SVGAGI (reference sequence). The CDR3 protein is CASSYGGRWDTQYF. The CDR3 bases are TGTGCCAGCAGTTACGGCGGGAGATGGGATACGCAGTATTTT.

This chain joins TRBV2 and TRBJ2-1; D not certain. The germline V gene encodes CDR1 SNHLY and CDR2 FYNNEI. The CDR3 runs to 13 residues. With 6 bases removed from V and 0 bases from J, the gap between germline ends came to 6 bases. The CDR3 DNA reads TGTGCCAGCAGGGGCTTCTCCTACAATGAGCAGTTCTTC. Protein sequence: CASRGFSYNEQFF.

The chain recombines TRBV5-4 with TRBJ2-7, with 8 bases that match TRBD2. This CDR3 spans 18 amino acids. Germline CDR1 SGHNT, CDR2 YYREEE (reference sequence). V shed 0 bases and J 2 bases; nucleotides not matched to a gene: 13. For the CDR3, the DNA is TGTGCCAGCAGCTTGGGTACGGGAGGGAGGGTTGCGACCTACGAGCAGTACTTC. Translation gives CASSLGTGGRVATYEQYF. The variable domain in full, with the rest retrieved from reference TRBV5-4 and TRBJ2-7, is ETGVTQSPTHLIKTRGQQVTLRCSSQSGHNTVSWYQQALGQGPQFIFQYYREEENGRGNFPPRFSGLQFPNYSSELNVNALELDDSALYLCASSLGTGGRVATYEQYFGPGTRLTVT.

This sequence joins TRBV19 and TRBJ1-6, with TRBD1 matching over 8 bases. Germline CDR1 LNHDA, CDR2 SQIVND (reference sequence). V trimming: 5 bases; J trimming: 10 bases; junction bases outside the gene matches: 10. The CDR3 length is 15 residues. The CDR3 DNA sequence: TGTGCCAGTAGTTCGACAGGGGTGGTAGGGTCACCCCTCCACTTT. Protein sequence: CASSSTGVVGSPLHF. The full variable domain, completed using reference TRBV19 and TRBJ1-6, is DGGITQSPKYLFRKEGQNVTLSCEQNLNHDAMYWYRQDPGQGLRLIYYSQIVNDFQKGDIAEGYSVSREKKESFPLTVTSAQKNPTAFYLCASSSTGVVGSPLHFGNGTRLTVT.

This sequence joins TRBV7-3 and TRBJ1-1, with 9 bases matching TRBD1. J lost 6 bases, V lost 3 bases, and 5 bases had no gene match. The CDR3 has 14 amino acids. Germline CDR1 and CDR2: SGHTA and FQGTGA. Here the CDR3 DNA reads TGTGCCAGCAGCTTGGGACAGGGTAGTTCTGAAGCTTTCTTT. It encodes CASSLGQGSSEAFF.

The rearrangement links TRBV2 to TRBJ2-2; D remains ambiguous. The germline CDR1 and CDR2 sequences are SNHLY and FYNNEI. This CDR3 contains 15 residues. The V end was cut by 4 bases, the J end by 2 bases, with 11 bases between. The CDR3 loop is CASSVEAVNTGELFF. In nucleotides, the CDR3 is TGTGCCAGCAGTGTTGAGGCAGTTAACACCGGGGAGCTGTTTTTT. Combining the CDR3 with reference TRBV2 and TRBJ2-2 gives the whole variable domain EPEVTQTPSHQVTQMGQEVILRCVPISNHLYFYWYRQILGQKVEFLVSFYNNEISEKSEIFDDQFSVERPDGSNFTLKIRSTKLEDSAMYFCASSVEAVNTGELFFGEGSRLTVL.

The chain carries TRBV25-1 and TRBJ2-3; 10 positions match TRBD2. This CDR3 contains 15 residues. Losses at the gene ends were 3 bases for V and 6 bases for J; bases not matched to a gene: 6. Germline CDR1 MGHDK, CDR2 SYGVNS. In DNA, the CDR3 is TGTGCCAGCAGTGAGCGTCTAGCGGGGGCCGATACGCAGTATTTT. Residues: CASSERLAGADTQYF.

This chain links TRBV7-3 with TRBJ2-1; the D is unclear. Trimming removed 2 bases from V and 9 bases from J, with 5 bases in between. This CDR3 spans 11 amino acids. CDR1 and CDR2 (germline): SGHTA, FQGTGA. The CDR3 DNA follows: TGTGCCAGCAGCTTAGGTTCTGAGCAGTTCTTC. Residues: CASSLGSEQFF.

This clone was seen a single time. The chain employs TRBV19 and TRBJ1-2; D not certain. The CDR3 length is 16 residues. Trimming left V 7 bases short and J 3 bases short, with 21 bases between. Germline V gives CDR1 LNHDA, CDR2 SQIVND (reference sequence). The CDR3 coding sequence is TGTGCCAGTAATGATATCTGGTCAAGGAGATACTATGGCTACACCTTC. It is translated as CASNDIWSRRYYGYTF.

This clone is a singleton in its sample. The CDR3 nucleotides read TGCGCCAGCAGCTTGGAGGGCCACCAAAGGGGAGAGACCCAGTACTTC. Translation: CASSLEGHQRGETQYF. V and J are TRBV5-1 and TRBJ2-5; D perhaps matches TRBD1 (5 bases). The germline V and J ends were trimmed by 0 bases and 4 bases, with 16 bases remaining between them. Germline V gives CDR1 SGHRS, CDR2 YFSETQ. CDR3 size: 16 residues.

The sample holds one count of this clone. V and J are TRBV9 and TRBJ1-3; D is unresolved. Germline loops: CDR1 SGDLS, CDR2 YYNGEE. The CDR3 contains 14 residues. Trimming stripped 4 bases from V and 0 bases from J, with 8 bases between. CDR3 DNA sequence: TGTGCCAGCAGCTCCCGCGTCTCTGGAAACACCATATATTTT. Amino acids: CASSSRVSGNTIYF.

The chain couples TRBV28 to TRBJ2-5, with 9 bases that match TRBD1. J lost 4 bases, V lost 3 bases, and 9 bases had no gene match. Germline V lookup: CDR1 MDHEN, CDR2 SYDVKM. CDR3 length: 16 amino acids. CDR3 in DNA: TGTGCCAGCAGTTTGATAGGACAGGGGAGGCGAGAGACCCAGTACTTC. It yields the protein CASSLIGQGRRETQYF.

This clone has more than one count but fewer than ten. The genes are TRBV6-5 and TRBJ2-1; TRBD1 agrees at 7 bases. The CDR3 is 15 amino acids. CDR1 is MNHEY and CDR2 is SVGAGI in the germline V gene. V gave up 6 bases and J gave up 2 bases; unmatched junction bases: 7. DNA for the CDR3: TGTGCCAGCAGCCCGGACAGGTCGACCTACAATGAGCAGTTCTTC. Amino acids: CASSPDRSTYNEQFF.

The gene calls are TRBV29-1 and TRBJ1-1; D unclear. V dropped 3 bases and J dropped 6 bases, with 8 bases sitting between them. The CDR3 loop spans 11 amino acids. Germline CDR1 and CDR2: SQVTM and ANQGSEA. CDR3 protein: CSVDHGPEAFF. CDR3 sequence (DNA): TGCAGCGTTGATCATGGACCTGAAGCTTTCTTT.

The V and J genes are TRBV14 and TRBJ2-7; D uncertain. V was shortened by 1 base and J by 1 base, with 8 bases between the two germline ends. The CDR3 totals 14 residues. Germline V gene lookup returns CDR1 SGHDN and CDR2 FVKESK. CDR3 DNA: TGTGCCAGCAGCCAAGGGCACATTTCCTACGAGCAGTACTTC. Residues: CASSQGHISYEQYF. The variable domain in full, with the rest retrieved from reference TRBV14 and TRBJ2-7, is EAGVTQFPSHSVIEKGQTVTLRCDPISGHDNLYWYRRVMGKEIKFLLHFVKESKQDESGMPNNRFLAERTGGTYSTLKVQPAELEDSGVYFCASSQGHISYEQYFGPGTRLTVT.

This clone was seen only once. This chain uses TRBV5-4 with TRBJ1-1; D remains ambiguous. This CDR3 has 13 residues. Germline-derived CDR1 and CDR2 are SGHNT and YYREEE (reference sequence). V was clipped by 4 bases and J by 1 base, with 8 bases between them. The CDR3 nucleotides are TGTGCCAGCAGCGTTGACGAGAACACTGAAGCTTTCTTT. This gives the protein CASSVDENTEAFF.